This T cell receptor beta chain was obtained from a study of T-cell memory formation after mild COVID-19. General observations from the study: Pre-infection memory showed some responding clones, and this suggested that cross-reactive memory joined. Shrinking CD4+ clones resided mostly in CM and EM, and CD8+ ones in EMRA.

TCRdb ran MiXCR on the 5' RACE reads and lists one entry per CDR3 protein. This table holds hundreds of thousands of distinct CDR3 sequences, more than 15% found once. Trimming took 6 bases from V and 1 from J, leaving 16 bases between them. Germline V lookup: CDR1 SNHLY, CDR2 FYNNEI. This CDR3 contains 16 residues. Note on this clonotype: Its specificity is not known.

V gene TRBV2 combines with J gene TRBJ2-1, with D possibly being TRBD1 (5 bases). Sequencing used PBMCs or a T cell subset sorted from them (not recorded which). This TCR was recovered from an adult woman who had mild COVID-19 (a few samples of this study predate the infection). Cell type and time point are not known. The CDR3 region is CASRHIDSPSYNEQFF. The CDR3 DNA sequence: TGTGCCAGCAGACATATTGACAGTCCTTCCTACAATGAGCAGTTCTTC.